This T cell receptor (beta chain) was identified during a study of shared clonotypes between healthy human individuals. Notes on the study in general: A generally larger estimated richness was seen in naive subsets than in memory subsets. Despite large depth, sorted-subset datasets appeared incompletely sequenced.

A note on this clone: Its antigen is not known.

TCRdb's copy holds only in-frame clones and misses some; the assay was immunoSEQ multiplex PCR. Found here are about 2.2 million clones, over 85% of them singletons; the top ten hold 1.5% to 2%. The length of the CDR3 is 15 residues. CDR1 is MNHEY and CDR2 is SMNVEV in the germline V gene (reference sequence). With 5 bases removed from V and 3 bases from J, the gap between germline ends came to 11 bases. CD45RO-negative, CCR7-positively selected cells formed the naive CD8 fraction, excluding terminally differentiated effector memory CD45RA+ cells. The donor population consisted of healthy HIV-negative adults with no recent acute infections or vaccinations.

Material for sequencing was naive CD8+ T cells from PBMCs. The rearrangement uses TRBV27 and TRBJ2-6; D unresolved. This receptor was obtained from a man in his late teens or twenties in good health. Some clones in this sample may be carry-over from other donors' samples. The DNA for the CDR3 is TGTGCCAGCAGTAAGGACCCAAATGGGGCCAACGTCCTGACTTTC. It translates to CASSKDPNGANVLTF.